The entry that follows covers one TCR beta chain sequence. In this sample, this clone turned up a few times. Its antigen is still unknown. It has no much larger one-base neighbor in the sample; base qualities were not kept. Measured from the cysteine to the phenylalanine, the CDR3 is 15 residues long. The CDR3 DNA has 45 bases and is translated from base 1. V lost 1 base and J lost 5 bases; the stretch between them is 14 bases long. CDR1 and CDR2, per the germline V gene, are SGHTA and FQGTGA. This specimen comes from a study of cytomegalovirus exposure and HLA in healthy donors (dated by TCRdb to about 2017). Regarding the study in general: An earlier analysis of 550 to 700 of the donors reported roughly 270 Gb of sequence data and some 120 million unique TCR beta sequences from about 179 million T cells. An early release covering 550 to 650 HLA-typed donors comprised approximately 300 gigabases of sequencing data and 85 million or so unique TCR sequences. Of the 300 to 500 genotyped donors, roughly 80% were placed in the genetic ancestry cluster associated with self-reported Caucasian donors. The aim of the study was to test whether cataloging public T cell receptors could identify signatures of past pathogen exposure. The T cell repertoires of several hundred subjects were profiled by immunosequencing and related to cytomegalovirus serostatus. Along with the roughly 700-subject first cohort, a separate validation cohort of more than 90 different subjects was used. High-throughput TCR immunosequencing, statistical association of individual TCRs with disease status, and machine learning were combined to predict cytomegalovirus infection status. A later analysis re-examined previously published TCR beta repertoires from about 700 donors and added high-resolution HLA genotyping to investigate patterns of TCR occurrence. The later analysis used no new phenotypic data to find candidate immune exposures, relying instead on TCR beta sequences and their occurrence across donors. To decide whether each TCR beta V gene segment behaved as functional or pseudogenic, an earlier analysis of some 600 of the donors relied on high-throughput TCR beta sequencing. Donor age, sex, ethnicity and CMV serostatus were compiled together with the repertoire data. A later genetic analysis took genome-wide SNP genotypes for about three fifths of the roughly 700 donors and used that subset as a discovery cohort. Every discovery cohort repertoire had been produced on one sequencing platform. Class I and class II HLA loci were covered by the typing at four-digit resolution. Typing coverage differed by locus: A, B, C, DRB1 and DQB1 were typed in roughly 620-630 donors, DQA1 in about 500, DPA1 in nearly 610, and DPB1 in just under 490. A handful of DR-DQ haplotypes were handled as single units for association and clustering because linkage in the cohort was strong. Among over 350 genotyped donors of the cohort, an average of approximately 230,000 unique TCR beta nucleotide sequences were sequenced per donor, about a sixth of them non-productive.

In total, roughly 670 healthy bone marrow donors made up the cohort. At the time of sampling, all cohort members were nominally healthy, though unrecorded immune exposures were likely present. The donor was CMV seropositive and was included in the group of 289 seropositive cohort members. Every donor gave a peripheral blood sample, and the peripheral blood mononuclear cells from that sample were used for TCR beta sequencing. Genomic DNA extraction from the blood cell samples was performed with the Qiagen DNeasy Blood Extraction Kit. The library was generated by the immunoSEQ multiplex PCR assay. For the multiplex PCR, a mixture combining 60 forward primers for TCR Vbeta segments and 13 reverse primers for TCR Jbeta segments was used. A multiplex PCR assay on genomic DNA amplified the CDR3 region of rearranged TCR beta genes. The Illumina HiSeq System was used to sequence the amplified TCR beta libraries as 87-base-pair reads. The source study handled its data this way. A later analysis counted 75 million to 100 million unique TCR beta chains across the 666 repertoires, and some 12 million of these chains were shared by at least two donors. A nearest-neighbor algorithm error-corrected the raw reads and collapsed the reads into unique sequences, merging closely related sequences to remove PCR and sequencing errors. To assign V, D and J gene segments, CDR3 sequences were aligned to IMGT reference sequences. For a sequence to be retained, at least a six-nucleotide match to both a V gene segment and a J gene segment was required. A rearrangement counted as productive if the CDR3 had no stop codons and remained in frame with V and J, and every other rearrangement counted as non-productive. Following IMGT convention, CDR3 was defined as the stretch from the second conserved V-encoded cysteine to the conserved J-encoded phenylalanine. The earlier analysis of 500 to 600 of the donors excluded sequences that lacked an unambiguous match to a single V gene segment. In an earlier analysis of 450 to 750 of the donors, a V segment was called functional when productive rearrangements were above 56.7%, and segregating when the standard deviation between donors exceeded 5%. A statistical classification framework was developed to diagnose cytomegalovirus status using the catalog of TCR beta chain sequences. V and J gene assignment, in a later analysis, came from comparing TCR nucleotide sequences with IMGT/GENE-DB human TR gene sequences. A later analysis assigned CDR3 sequences and most-parsimonious VDJ recombination scenarios with the TCRdist pipeline. In a later analysis, each TCR beta chain was defined by its CDR3 amino acid sequence together with its V-gene family, and reads lacking a unique V-gene family were excluded. A later analysis removed over 500 highly shared, low-generation-probability nucleotide sequences to deal with suspected cross-contamination and a sequencing artifact. For each public chain, a later analysis derived a clonal expansion index from normalized ranks of inferred template counts within each repertoire. In a later analysis, generation probabilities were computed with a VDJ recombination model fitted to out-of-frame rearrangements, and the resulting probabilities were checked against IGoR. In a later analysis, hypergeometric tests were used to score TCR-TCR, TCR-HLA and TCR-CMV co-occurrence, with a repertoire-size bias correction applied to TCR pairs. A later analysis estimated false discovery rates by permuting HLA or CMV assignments 20 times. A later analysis grouped co-occurring TCRs with DBSCAN, adding TCRdist sequence similarity when clustering within HLA-allele-positive subsets. Repertoires with fewer than 30,000 or more than 120,000 public chains were left out of co-occurrence clustering, as were about 5 repertoires with anomalous nucleotide sharing. As stored in TCRdb, this immuneACCESS dataset retains in-frame rearrangements with V and J assigned. A fraction of the clones does not appear; measured against another copy, unresolved V genes explain less than half of the discrepancy, and the remainder lacks a known reason. V, J and clone size are those of that table, while D and trimming were read from the DNA. The sample contains tens of thousands of clones, about 79% of them found a single time. The leading ten clones occupy 5.5% of the sample.

Points the paper makes about the study in general: It was suggested by the authors that the approach could potentially be generalized to other disease states and immunological phenotypes. Presence/absence analyses assumed roughly uniform sequencing depth across donors, an assumption that may not hold. While some public TCRs were present in many individuals, most TCR sequences turned up only very rarely across donors. In vitro tests confirmed that a few of the cytomegalovirus-associated TCR beta chains recognize cytomegalovirus antigens. Specific HLA alleles were associated with about 17,000 TCR beta sequences at a false discovery rate of 0.05 in a later analysis. Some IMGT-functional V segments, including TRBV6-2 and TRBV6-3, could not be told apart with the 87-base-pair reads, so those segments were excluded. A later analysis found that HLA-associated TCR beta chains were more clonally expanded and had lower generation probabilities than equally common non-associated chains. Because counts were too low, approximately 15 rarely observed V segments, including chromosome 9 orphons, were excluded from the earlier analysis of 587 of the donors. Because some donors lacked HLA typing at each locus, the association tests relied only on the typed subset. A cluster of highly shared sequence variants was judged likely to be a technical artifact of the sequencing pipeline. According to a later genetic analysis, donors in an Asian-associated ancestry cluster had fewer N-insertions in productive TCRs than the approximately 710-donor mean. A later genetic analysis associated a missense DCLRE1C variant with V-gene and J-gene trimming of TCR beta chains, and an independent cohort replicated the association. According to a later analysis, most CMV-associated TCR beta chains appeared to be HLA-restricted, and the HLA associations seemed to be driven largely by CMV exposure. Cytomegalovirus status was reported to be diagnosed by the classifier with high specificity and sensitivity in both the original and validation cohorts. The study gave a list of 150 to 200 TCR beta chains associated with cytomegalovirus. A later analysis reported that several top co-occurrence clusters appeared linked to parvovirus B19, influenza, CMV and Epstein-Barr virus. Correlated functional status among segregating V segments might be attributable to linkage disequilibrium, but an unknown experimental factor could not be ruled out. When HLA alleles, especially DR and DQ, strongly co-occurred, TCR associations were difficult to assign to individual alleles. An earlier analysis of 450 to 750 of the donors showed that most TCR beta V segments appeared in productive rearrangements either about 90% or about 30% of the time, which broadly matched IMGT annotations. A further reported finding was that TCR beta sequences accurately predicted the HLA-A and HLA-B alleles for most subjects in the first cohort. For the cohort, immune exposure information was limited to CMV serostatus. This cohort had only TCR beta chains sequenced, and the lack of alpha or paired-chain data limited which features could be detected. A later analysis found that TCR association rates varied across HLA loci, with DRB1 alleles showing the most associated TCRs and HLA-C alleles the fewest.

Here the chain combines TRBV7-3 and TRBJ2-5, with TRBD2 tentatively as D gene (6 bases match). Sequenced input: PBMCs. The source is a male donor in good health and CMV-seropositive. This receptor carries the CDR3 CASSLRQGGPETQYF. The sequenced DNA is TGTGCCAGCAGCTTAAGGCAGGGAGGCCCCGAGACCCAGTACTTC.